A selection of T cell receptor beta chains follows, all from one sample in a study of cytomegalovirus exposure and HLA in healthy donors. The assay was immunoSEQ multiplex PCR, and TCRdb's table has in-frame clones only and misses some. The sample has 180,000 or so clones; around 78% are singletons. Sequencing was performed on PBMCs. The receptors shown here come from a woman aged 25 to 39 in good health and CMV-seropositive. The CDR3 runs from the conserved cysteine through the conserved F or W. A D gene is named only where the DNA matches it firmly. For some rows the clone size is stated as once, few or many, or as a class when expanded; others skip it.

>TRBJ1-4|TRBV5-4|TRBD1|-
CASSSTGGNEKLFF
TGTGCCAGCAGCTCGACAGGGGGCAATGAAAAACTGTTTTTT
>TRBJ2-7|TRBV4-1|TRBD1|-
CASSQVIHRTGASYEQYF
TGCGCCAGCAGCCAAGTAATTCATCGGACAGGGGCTTCCTACGAGCAGTACTTC
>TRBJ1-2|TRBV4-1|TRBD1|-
CASSQGQGAHYGYTF
TGCGCCAGCAGCCAAGGACAGGGGGCACACTATGGCTACACCTTC
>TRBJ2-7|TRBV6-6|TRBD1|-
CASRETGDEQYF
TGTGCCAGCAGGGAGACAGGGGACGAGCAGTACTTC
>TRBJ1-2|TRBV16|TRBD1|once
CASSPSAGGRRGYGYTF
TGTGCCAGCAGCCCCTCGGCAGGGGGCAGGAGGGGGTATGGCTACACCTTC
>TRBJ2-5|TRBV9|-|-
CASSVDFRVQETQYF
TGTGCCAGCAGCGTAGATTTCAGGGTACAAGAGACCCAGTACTTC
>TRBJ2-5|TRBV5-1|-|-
CASSPEGGETQYF
TGCGCCAGCAGCCCCGAGGGAGGAGAGACCCAGTACTTC
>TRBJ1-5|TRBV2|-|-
CASSDDRISPQHF
TGTGCCAGCAGTGACGACAGAATCAGTCCCCAGCATTTT
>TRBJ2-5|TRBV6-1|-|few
CASRTQGRAEETQYF
TGTGCCAGCAGGACCCAGGGCAGGGCCGAAGAGACCCAGTACTTC
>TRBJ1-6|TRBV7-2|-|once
CASSLDGAGDSPLHF
TGTGCCAGCAGCTTAGATGGGGCAGGGGATTCACCCCTCCACTTT
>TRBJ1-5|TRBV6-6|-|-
CASSYLDPDGEPQHF
TGTGCCAGCAGTTACCTTGATCCGGACGGGGAGCCCCAGCATTTT
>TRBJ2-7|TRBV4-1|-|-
CASSTRLQGMGTYEQYF
TGCGCCAGCAGCACTCGGCTACAGGGAATGGGGACCTACGAGCAGTACTTC
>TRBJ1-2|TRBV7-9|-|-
CASSLVTGNYGYTF
TGTGCCAGCAGCTTAGTCACAGGGAACTATGGCTACACCTTC
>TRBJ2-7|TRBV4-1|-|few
CASSQEGDWGSYEQYF
TGCGCCAGCAGCCAAGAGGGGGACTGGGGCTCCTACGAGCAGTACTTC
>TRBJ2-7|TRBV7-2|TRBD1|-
CASTPGQGSYEQYF
TGTGCCAGCACCCCGGGACAGGGGTCCTACGAGCAGTACTTC
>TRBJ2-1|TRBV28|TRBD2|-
CASSPGGYNEQFF
TGTGCCAGCAGCCCGGGAGGCTACAATGAGCAGTTCTTC
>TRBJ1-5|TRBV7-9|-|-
CASSLGTHGRPQHF
TGTGCCAGCAGCTTAGGGACACACGGACGGCCCCAGCATTTT
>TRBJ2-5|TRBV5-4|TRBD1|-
CASSLGDRGEETQYF
TGTGCCAGCAGCTTGGGGGACAGGGGTGAAGAGACCCAGTACTTC
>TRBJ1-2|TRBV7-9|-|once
CASSLDGGDGYTF
TGTGCCAGCAGCTTAGACGGAGGCGATGGCTACACCTTC
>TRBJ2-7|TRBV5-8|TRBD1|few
CASSSGQGLSSYEQYF
TGTGCCAGCAGCTCCGGACAGGGGCTAAGCTCCTACGAGCAGTACTTC
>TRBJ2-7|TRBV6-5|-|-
CASSYRRGYEQYF
TGTGCCAGCAGTTACCGGCGCGGCTACGAGCAGTACTTC
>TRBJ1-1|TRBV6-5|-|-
CASTRTVGAEAFF
TGTGCCAGCACCCGTACGGTAGGGGCTGAAGCTTTCTTT
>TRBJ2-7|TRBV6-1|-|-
CASSEYRGSSYEQYF
TGTGCCAGCAGTGAATATCGCGGAAGCTCCTACGAGCAGTACTTC
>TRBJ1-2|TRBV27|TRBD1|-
CASWTGNYYGYTF
TGTGCCAGCTGGACAGGGAATTATTATGGCTACACCTTC
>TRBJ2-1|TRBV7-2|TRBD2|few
CASSPGLADNEQFF
TGTGCCAGCAGCCCGGGACTAGCGGACAATGAGCAGTTCTTC
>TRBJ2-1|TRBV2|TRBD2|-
CASSEGERGGQNEQFF
TGTGCCAGCAGTGAAGGAGAGCGGGGGGGCCAGAATGAGCAGTTCTTC
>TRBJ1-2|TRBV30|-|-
CARSPGTTVNYGYTF
TGTGCCCGGAGTCCCGGGACAACTGTTAACTATGGCTACACCTTC
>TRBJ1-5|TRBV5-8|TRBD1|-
CASSFGTGYQPQHF
TGTGCCAGCAGCTTCGGGACAGGGTATCAGCCCCAGCATTTT
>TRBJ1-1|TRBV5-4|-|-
CASSRELNTEAFF
TGTGCCAGCAGCAGGGAGCTGAACACTGAAGCTTTCTTT
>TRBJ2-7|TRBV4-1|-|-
CASSQPGNEQYF
TGCGCCAGCAGCCAACCGGGGAACGAGCAGTACTTC
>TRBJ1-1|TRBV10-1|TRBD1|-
CASSRDRGTNEAFF
TGCGCCAGCAGCCGGGACAGGGGAACAAATGAAGCTTTCTTT